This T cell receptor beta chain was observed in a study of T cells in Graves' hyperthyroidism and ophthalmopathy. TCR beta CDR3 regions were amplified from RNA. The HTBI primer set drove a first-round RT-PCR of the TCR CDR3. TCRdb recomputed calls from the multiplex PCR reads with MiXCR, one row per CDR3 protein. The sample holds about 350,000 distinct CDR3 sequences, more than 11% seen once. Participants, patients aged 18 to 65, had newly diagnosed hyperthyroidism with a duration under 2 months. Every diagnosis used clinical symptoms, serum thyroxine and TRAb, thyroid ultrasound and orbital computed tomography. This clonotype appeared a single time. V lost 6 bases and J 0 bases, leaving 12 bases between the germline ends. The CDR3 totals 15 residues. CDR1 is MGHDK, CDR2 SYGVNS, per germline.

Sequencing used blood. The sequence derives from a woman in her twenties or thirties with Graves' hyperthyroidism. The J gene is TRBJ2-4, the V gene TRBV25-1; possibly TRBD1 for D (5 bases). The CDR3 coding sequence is TGTGCCAGCAGCGACAGTTCTCTAGCCAAAAACATTCAGTACTTC. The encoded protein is CASSDSSLAKNIQYF.